This TCR beta chain came from a study of regulatory and conventional T cells in RAG deficiency. Study-level results: In Omenn syndrome, Treg and Tconv repertoires overlapped >90%. Treg unique TCR beta sequences were approximately 100-fold fewer in Omenn syndrome and CID/AS patients than controls.

Germline lookup yields CDR1 SGHRS and CDR2 YFSETQ. The germline V and J ends were trimmed by 5 bases and 0 bases, with 9 bases remaining between them. The length of the CDR3 is 14 residues. A remark on this clone: No antigen is known for it. Within the sample, other DNA sequences also encode this same CDR3.

The sorted conventional CD4+ T cells were CD25-low and CD127-high, with genomic DNA sequenced. Some clones are missing from TCRdb's copy, which holds only in-frame ones; the method was immunoSEQ multiplex PCR. The repertoire consists of around 23,000 clones, with just under 95% occurring once and the leading ten covering roughly 0.73%. These data also formed part of another study, on regulatory T cells. That study adds: Primers: 52 TRBV forward and 13 TRBJ reverse.

This TCR was sampled from a human donor in good health. Specimen: CD4+ T cells sorted from blood. V is TRBV5-1 and J is TRBJ2-1; D is possibly TRBD1 or TRBD2 (5 bases each). DNA for the CDR3: TGCGCCAGCAGGGGGGATAGCTCCTACAATGAGCAGTTCTTC. Protein product: CASRGDSSYNEQFF.